This TCR beta chain was sequenced during a study of blood T cell repertoires in COVID-19. Study-wide background: COVID-19 samples collected from the United States, Italy and Spain covered acute and convalescent phases.

Participant age was roughly 18 to 90 years, and participants resided in approximately 25 US areas. Cohorts were determined from participant-reported clinical history. In the authors' methods: The authors estimated nucleated cell counts from reference gene primer amplification. Profiling relied on immunoSEQ multiplex PCR, and the TCRdb table lists in-frame clones only, not all of them. From that table come the V and J calls and clone size; the DNA was used to work out D and trimming. The table lists about 190,000 clones, roughly 84% of them singletons. Looked up from germline, CDR1 is SSHAT and CDR2 is FNYEAQ (reference sequence). CDR3 size: 15 residues. On this clone: At one of its ends the junction is not consistent with the germline gene, which may arise from a read error.

The source of this sequence is a woman aged 25 to 39 who had recovered from COVID-19. The sequencing input was PBMCs or T cells enriched from blood (not recorded which). V gene TRBV7-7 combines with J gene TRBJ2-1; the D gene is possibly TRBD2 (6 bases). CDR3 nucleotide sequence: TGTGCTAGCAGCTTAGGACGGGGGACCTACAATGAGCAGTTCTTC. Translation gives CASSLGRGTYNEQFF.